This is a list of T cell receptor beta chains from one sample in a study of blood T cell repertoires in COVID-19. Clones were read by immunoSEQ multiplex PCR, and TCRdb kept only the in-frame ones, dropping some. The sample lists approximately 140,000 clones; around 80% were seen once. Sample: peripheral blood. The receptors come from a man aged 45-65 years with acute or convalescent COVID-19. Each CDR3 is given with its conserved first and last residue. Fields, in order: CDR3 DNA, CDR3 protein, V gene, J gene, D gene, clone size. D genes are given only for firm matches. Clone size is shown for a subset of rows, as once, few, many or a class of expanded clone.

cdr3_nt: TGTGCCACCAGTGATCCCCGACAGGGGAGGACCGGGGAGCTGTTTTTT; cdr3_aa: CATSDPRQGRTGELFF; v_call: TRBV24-1; j_call: TRBJ2-2; d_call: TRBD1; clone_size: NA
cdr3_nt: TGCGCCAGCAGCCTGACTAGCGGGGGAACTCCATTGGGTACGCAGTATTTT; cdr3_aa: CASSLTSGGTPLGTQYF; v_call: TRBV5-1; j_call: TRBJ2-3; d_call: TRBD2; clone_size: NA
cdr3_nt: TGCGCCAGCAGCTTGGCCATGTCCTACAATGAGCAGTTCTTC; cdr3_aa: CASSLAMSYNEQFF; v_call: TRBV5-1; j_call: TRBJ2-1; d_call: NA; clone_size: NA
cdr3_nt: TGTGCCAGCAGCTTAGGCCTTGACAGGGGAATAACTGAAGCTTTCTTT; cdr3_aa: CASSLGLDRGITEAFF; v_call: TRBV11-2; j_call: TRBJ1-1; d_call: TRBD1; clone_size: NA
cdr3_nt: TGTGCCAGCTCCGGACGGGAGGGGGGCGAAGCTTTCTTT; cdr3_aa: CASSGREGGEAFF; v_call: TRBV18; j_call: TRBJ1-1; d_call: NA; clone_size: NA
cdr3_nt: TGTGCCAGCAGCCCCACAGGACAGGGATATGGGGCCAACGTCCTGACTTTC; cdr3_aa: CASSPTGQGYGANVLTF; v_call: TRBV3-1/TRBV3-2; j_call: TRBJ2-6; d_call: TRBD1; clone_size: NA
cdr3_nt: TGCAGCGCCACCGAATTCAGGGAGAACACTGAAGCTTTCTTT; cdr3_aa: CSATEFRENTEAFF; v_call: TRBV29-1; j_call: TRBJ1-1; d_call: NA; clone_size: NA
cdr3_nt: TGTGCCAGCAGTCAACTAGCGCAACAAGAGACCCAGTACTTC; cdr3_aa: CASSQLAQQETQYF; v_call: TRBV2; j_call: TRBJ2-5; d_call: TRBD2; clone_size: NA
cdr3_nt: TGTGCCAGCAGGCCGGGACTAGGAACAGATACGCAGTATTTT; cdr3_aa: CASRPGLGTDTQYF; v_call: TRBV11-2; j_call: TRBJ2-3; d_call: TRBD2; clone_size: once
cdr3_nt: TGTGCCAGCAGTGAAGGGTACGGGAATGAGCAGTTCTTC; cdr3_aa: CASSEGYGNEQFF; v_call: TRBV25-1; j_call: TRBJ2-1; d_call: NA; clone_size: NA
cdr3_nt: TGTGCCAGCAGCCAAGTAGTTCTGACAGGGGGCGCAACCGGGGAGCTGTTTTTT; cdr3_aa: CASSQVVLTGGATGELFF; v_call: TRBV4-2; j_call: TRBJ2-2; d_call: TRBD1; clone_size: NA
cdr3_nt: TGTGCCAGCTCACCAAAGCGCGGGGGGCCACCCCCCACAGATACGCAGTATTTT; cdr3_aa: CASSPKRGGPPPTDTQYF; v_call: TRBV18; j_call: TRBJ2-3; d_call: TRBD2; clone_size: NA
cdr3_nt: TGCGCCAGCAGCCCCGGACTGGGCCAAGAGACCCAGTACTTC; cdr3_aa: CASSPGLGQETQYF; v_call: TRBV5-1; j_call: TRBJ2-5; d_call: NA; clone_size: NA
cdr3_nt: TGCGCCAGCAGCCCCGTGGCCGCCGGGGGAATAATGAACACTGAAGCTTTCTTT; cdr3_aa: CASSPVAAGGIMNTEAFF; v_call: TRBV5-1; j_call: TRBJ1-1; d_call: NA; clone_size: many
cdr3_nt: TGTGCCAGTAGTCCGGGACAGCCACAAGAGACCCAGTACTTC; cdr3_aa: CASSPGQPQETQYF; v_call: TRBV19; j_call: TRBJ2-5; d_call: TRBD1; clone_size: NA
cdr3_nt: TGCGCCAGCAGCTTGGGCGGACAGGGGAACACCATATATTTT; cdr3_aa: CASSLGGQGNTIYF; v_call: TRBV5-1; j_call: TRBJ1-3; d_call: TRBD1; clone_size: NA
cdr3_nt: TGTGCCAGCAGCACGGACAGGTTTTCTGTACGCAATGAGCAGTTCTTC; cdr3_aa: CASSTDRFSVRNEQFF; v_call: TRBV27; j_call: TRBJ2-1; d_call: TRBD1; clone_size: many
cdr3_nt: TGTGCCAGCAGCTTGGGGGGTAATTCACCCCTCCACTTT; cdr3_aa: CASSLGGNSPLHF; v_call: TRBV7-9; j_call: TRBJ1-6; d_call: NA; clone_size: NA
cdr3_nt: TGCGCCAGCAGCCGCCGACTAGCGGGGGCCCGGGAGACCCAGTACTTC; cdr3_aa: CASSRRLAGARETQYF; v_call: TRBV4-1; j_call: TRBJ2-5; d_call: TRBD2; clone_size: NA
cdr3_nt: TGTGCCAGCAGTTTGGGACCGACAGGGAAAAGGGGTCAGCCCCAGCATTTT; cdr3_aa: CASSLGPTGKRGQPQHF; v_call: TRBV28; j_call: TRBJ1-5; d_call: TRBD1; clone_size: once
cdr3_nt: TGTGCCAGCAGCTCAACAGGGGGCCCCAATTCACCCCTCCACTTT; cdr3_aa: CASSSTGGPNSPLHF; v_call: TRBV9; j_call: TRBJ1-6; d_call: TRBD1; clone_size: NA
cdr3_nt: TGTGCCAGCAGCTCCAGCGTAACAGATACGCAGTATTTT; cdr3_aa: CASSSSVTDTQYF; v_call: TRBV5-6; j_call: TRBJ2-3; d_call: NA; clone_size: NA
cdr3_nt: TGTGCCAGCTCACCAGCAGGGGCCAGCCCGGGAACGCAGTATTTT; cdr3_aa: CASSPAGASPGTQYF; v_call: TRBV18; j_call: TRBJ2-3; d_call: NA; clone_size: NA
cdr3_nt: TGCGCCAGCAGCCGCCTAGCGGGGGAGTCCGGCGGGGAGCTGTTTTTT; cdr3_aa: CASSRLAGESGGELFF; v_call: TRBV5-1; j_call: TRBJ2-2; d_call: TRBD2; clone_size: NA
cdr3_nt: TGTGCCAGCAGTCCCCGCGGACAAGAGACCCAGTACTTC; cdr3_aa: CASSPRGQETQYF; v_call: TRBV2; j_call: TRBJ2-5; d_call: NA; clone_size: few
cdr3_nt: TGCGCCAGCAGCCAAGGGACAGGGAGTTTCGGGGAGCTGTTTTTT; cdr3_aa: CASSQGTGSFGELFF; v_call: TRBV4-1; j_call: TRBJ2-2; d_call: TRBD1; clone_size: NA
cdr3_nt: TGTGCCTGGAGTTCCACCCTCAGGGATTCCAAAAACATTCAGTACTTC; cdr3_aa: CAWSSTLRDSKNIQYF; v_call: TRBV30; j_call: TRBJ2-4; d_call: NA; clone_size: once
cdr3_nt: TGTGCCAGCAGCTCGGGGACAGGGAGAGGCTACACCTTC; cdr3_aa: CASSSGTGRGYTF; v_call: TRBV7-2; j_call: TRBJ1-2; d_call: TRBD1; clone_size: NA
cdr3_nt: TGTGCCAGCAGCCTTAGAGGGGCAGGGGGCATTTCGTCGGGTGGCTACACCTTC; cdr3_aa: CASSLRGAGGISSGGYTF; v_call: TRBV5-4; j_call: TRBJ1-2; d_call: TRBD1; clone_size: NA
cdr3_nt: TGTGCCTGGAGTGGGAAGGGGAACTCTGGAAACACCATATATTTT; cdr3_aa: CAWSGKGNSGNTIYF; v_call: TRBV30; j_call: TRBJ1-3; d_call: NA; clone_size: NA
cdr3_nt: TGTGCCAGCAGCAAGGACCCCGGGGGGGATCAGCCCCAGCATTTT; cdr3_aa: CASSKDPGGDQPQHF; v_call: TRBV5-6; j_call: TRBJ1-5; d_call: NA; clone_size: once
cdr3_nt: TGTGCCTGGAGTGTGTCCCCAGCCGGGACTAGCGGGGGGGCTATTTACAATGAGCAGTTCTTC; cdr3_aa: CAWSVSPAGTSGGAIYNEQFF; v_call: TRBV30; j_call: TRBJ2-1; d_call: TRBD2; clone_size: NA
cdr3_nt: TGTGCCAGCGGGGACAGGGGGCCTGGCTACACCTTC; cdr3_aa: CASGDRGPGYTF; v_call: TRBV2; j_call: TRBJ1-2; d_call: TRBD1; clone_size: NA
cdr3_nt: TGTGCCAGCAGTGAAGATCTAGCGGGGGGGAAAGAGCAGTTCTTC; cdr3_aa: CASSEDLAGGKEQFF; v_call: TRBV6-1; j_call: TRBJ2-1; d_call: TRBD2; clone_size: NA
cdr3_nt: TGTGCCAGCAGCCAAGATCTATGGGGAGGAGCCTACAATGAGCAGTTCTTC; cdr3_aa: CASSQDLWGGAYNEQFF; v_call: TRBV3-1/TRBV3-2; j_call: TRBJ2-1; d_call: NA; clone_size: NA
cdr3_nt: TGCGCCAGCAGCCCTCTCGAAGGGCTAGGGGATGGCTACACCTTC; cdr3_aa: CASSPLEGLGDGYTF; v_call: TRBV4-1; j_call: TRBJ1-2; d_call: NA; clone_size: NA
cdr3_nt: TGTGCCACCAGCAGAGGACTAGCGGGGCGCACAGATACGCAGTATTTT; cdr3_aa: CATSRGLAGRTDTQYF; v_call: TRBV15; j_call: TRBJ2-3; d_call: TRBD2; clone_size: NA
cdr3_nt: TGTGCCAGCAGTTACTCAGAGGGAACCAATGGCTACACCTTC; cdr3_aa: CASSYSEGTNGYTF; v_call: TRBV6-5; j_call: TRBJ1-2; d_call: NA; clone_size: NA
cdr3_nt: TGCAGCGTTGGGGGGACAGGGTTCACTGGAAACACCATATATTTT; cdr3_aa: CSVGGTGFTGNTIYF; v_call: TRBV29-1; j_call: TRBJ1-3; d_call: TRBD1; clone_size: few